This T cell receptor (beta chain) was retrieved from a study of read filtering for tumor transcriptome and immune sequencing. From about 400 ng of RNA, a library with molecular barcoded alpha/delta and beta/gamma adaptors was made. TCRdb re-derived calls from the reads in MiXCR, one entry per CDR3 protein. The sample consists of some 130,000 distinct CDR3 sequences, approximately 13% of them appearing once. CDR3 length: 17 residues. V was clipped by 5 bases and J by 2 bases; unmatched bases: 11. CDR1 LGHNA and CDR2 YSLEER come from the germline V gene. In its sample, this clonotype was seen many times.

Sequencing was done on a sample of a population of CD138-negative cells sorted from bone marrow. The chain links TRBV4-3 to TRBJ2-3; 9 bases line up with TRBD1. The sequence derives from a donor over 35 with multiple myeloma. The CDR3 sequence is CASSFTGGQTHTDTQYF. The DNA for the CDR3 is TGCGCCAGCAGCTTCACAGGGGGCCAAACTCACACAGATACGCAGTATTTT.